This T cell receptor (beta chain) derives from a study of blood T cell repertoires in COVID-19. A few counts support this clone. Sequencing used immunoSEQ multiplex PCR; TCRdb keeps in-frame clones, though not all of them. The profile covers 300,000 or so clones, with 65% to 90% appearing a single time and around 4.5% taken by the ten largest. The germline V gene encodes CDR1 LGHDT and CDR2 YNNKEL (reference sequence). V dropped 1 base and J dropped 6; count of bases not matched to a gene: 17. CDR3 length: 19 residues. The specimen was PBMCs or T cells enriched from blood (not recorded which). The rearrangement joins TRBV3-1 (or the pseudogene TRBV3-2) to TRBJ2-1; TRBD2 matches at 8 bases. This sequence was found in a woman between 40 and 50 years old with acute COVID-19. The CDR3 DNA reads TGTGCCAGCAGCCAAGTACTTATTTCGGGAGGGAGTAGGGGCAATGAGCAGTTCTTC. It codes for CASSQVLISGGSRGNEQFF.